The following is a TCR beta chain sequence with its context. This entry belongs to a study of blood T cell repertoires in COVID-19. Study overall: Specimens from acute and convalescent COVID-19 originated in the United States, Italy and Spain. T cells, B-cell-depleted T cells, or PBMCs provided the cDNA or gDNA that served as material.

The CDR3 is made up of 14 amino acids. Germline lookup yields CDR1 SGHTA and CDR2 FQGNSA. Trimming stripped 2 bases from V and 5 bases from J, with 10 bases between. Clones were sequenced by immunoSEQ multiplex PCR, and TCRdb holds only the in-frame ones, with some missing. The table has over 200,000 clones, roughly nine tenths seen once. Sequences were obtained from peripheral blood. The TCR originated in a woman aged 18 to 35 who had recovered from COVID-19. The gene calls are TRBV7-2 and TRBJ1-5, with D perhaps TRBD1 (5 bases). The CDR3 sequence: CASSLWVGDQPQHF. The CDR3 DNA reads as TGTGCCAGCAGCTTATGGGTAGGGGATCAGCCCCAGCATTTT.